The 32 T cell receptor beta chains in this list originate from one sample, sequenced in a study of STAT5B mutations in CD4+ large granular lymphocyte leukemia. Data came from immunoSEQ multiplex PCR; TCRdb stores just in-frame clones and leaves some out. Here the sample spans around 34,000 clones, around four fifths being singletons. Sequenced sample: CD4+ T cells from blood buffy coats. Every receptor here comes from a human donor in good health.

The chain is built from TRBV5-1 and TRBJ1-1; TRBD1 aligns across 7 bases. J was trimmed by 4 bases and V by 4 bases; bases with no gene match: 13. The CDR3 runs 16 residues. Germline V lookup: CDR1 SGHRS, CDR2 YFSETQ. In DNA, the CDR3 is TGCGCCAGCAGCCTGGGGACAGCCAGTTGGATCACTGAAGCTTTCTTT. Translation: CASSLGTASWITEAFF.

The CDR3 sequence is CASSLSPGVGANEQFF. CDR3 sequence (DNA): TGTGCCAGCAGCTTAAGTCCGGGGGTCGGGGCGAATGAGCAGTTCTTC. This sequence joins TRBV11-2 and TRBJ2-1; D may be TRBD2 (6 bases). The V and J ends lost 2 bases and 7 bases respectively, with 18 bases between them. Germline loops: CDR1 SGHAT, CDR2 FQNNGV. The length of the CDR3 is 16 residues.

This clone was counted a few times. V is TRBV10-3 and J is TRBJ2-3, with D tentatively TRBD2 (5 bases). The CDR3 is made up of 13 amino acids. Trimming removed 2 bases at V and 10 bases at J, with 13 bases between. CDR1 ENHRY and CDR2 SYGVKD come from the germline V gene. The CDR3 protein is CAISEREGQSQYF. CDR3 bases: TGTGCCATCAGTGAGCGGGAAGGGCAATCGCAGTATTTT.

The table lists this clone with a few counts. In DNA, the CDR3 is TGCGCCAGCGAGCAGGAGGATCCCTACGAGCAGTACTTC. It yields the protein CASEQEDPYEQYF. J is TRBJ2-7 and V is TRBV10-1, with a possible D match to TRBD2 (5 bases). This CDR3 comprises 13 residues. CDR1 is WNHNN, CDR2 SYGVQD, per germline (reference sequence). Trimming shortened V by 8 bases and J by 2 bases, and 13 bases separated the two germline ends.

This chain links TRBV5-1 with TRBJ2-7, with 13 bases fitting TRBD2. This CDR3 contains 16 residues. Germline values: CDR1 SGHRS, CDR2 YFSETQ. V was pared by 4 bases and J by 1 base, with 5 bases of the junction left unmatched. The CDR3 region is CASSAGLAGVSYEQYF. CDR3 nucleotides: TGCGCCAGCAGCGCCGGACTAGCGGGAGTTTCCTACGAGCAGTACTTC.

The V gene is TRBV21-1, the J gene TRBJ1-1; the DNA was not used to check the table's D call, TRBD1. TRBV21-1 is given as a pseudogene. This CDR3 has 20 amino acids. This chain's CDR3 is CASSKVRPGHPRARKTEAFF. Written as DNA, the CDR3 is TGTGCCAGCAGCAAAGTTAGGCCGGGACACCCGAGGGCCCGTAAGACTGAAGCTTTCTTT.

The chain joins TRBV10-2 to TRBJ1-6; possibly TRBD1 for D (6 bases). The CDR3 consists of 14 residues. The germline gives CDR1 WSHSY, CDR2 SAAADI. The V end lost 2 bases, the J end lost 10 bases, and 12 bases lay between the germline ends. In DNA, the CDR3 is TGCGCCAGCAGTGAGACAGGGTTCGGATCACCCCTCCACTTT. It codes for CASSETGFGSPLHF.

This chain links TRBV5-4 with TRBJ1-3, with D possibly being TRBD1 (5 bases). V was shortened by 4 bases and J by 4 bases, with 18 bases between the two germline ends. In germline, CDR1 is SGHNT, CDR2 YYREEE (reference sequence). The CDR3 loop spans 16 amino acids. This chain's CDR3 is CASSTGRSGSGNTIYF. Here the CDR3 DNA reads TGTGCCAGCAGCACTGGAAGGTCAGGGAGCGGAAACACCATATATTTT.

In the case of this clone: Within the sample, other DNA sequences also encode this same CDR3. V usage is TRBV14 and J usage is TRBJ2-5; no firm D call. This CDR3 spans 15 amino acids. Germline V lookup: CDR1 SGHDN, CDR2 FVKESK. V lost 0 bases and J 1 base, leaving 9 bases between the germline ends. The CDR3 DNA sequence: TGTGCCAGCAGCCAAGAGCGACGGCTCCAAGAGACCCAGTACTTC. Protein product: CASSQERRLQETQYF. The variable domain in full, completed from reference TRBV14 and TRBJ2-5, reads EAGVTQFPSHSVIEKGQTVTLRCDPISGHDNLYWYRRVMGKEIKFLLHFVKESKQDESGMPNNRFLAERTGGTYSTLKVQPAELEDSGVYFCASSQERRLQETQYFGPGTRLLVL.

The V call is TRBV2, the J call TRBJ2-5; 9 positions agree with TRBD1. The tail of the sequence fits TRBJ2-7 better, so the J call may be wrong. The CDR3 length is 12 residues. CDR1 and CDR2 from the germline V gene are SNHLY and FYNNEI. The CDR3 DNA follows: TGTGCCAGCACGGACAGGGGTTACGAGCAGTACTTC. This sequence encodes CASTDRGYEQYF.

The V gene is TRBV11-1, the J gene TRBJ2-7, with 11 bases aligning to TRBD1. The CDR3 is made up of 15 amino acids. Trimming took 4 bases from V and 2 from J; bases not matched to a gene: 4. CDR1 and CDR2 from the germline V gene are SGHAT and FQDESV (reference sequence). In DNA form, the CDR3 reads TGTGCCAGCAGCTCACAGGGACAGGGGGCCTACGAGCAGTACTTC. This codes for CASSSQGQGAYEQYF.

The chain combines TRBV28 with TRBJ1-5, with a possible D match to TRBD1 (6 bases). This CDR3 is built from 14 residues. The germline V gene encodes CDR1 MDHEN and CDR2 SYDVKM. The V and J ends lost 5 bases and 5 bases respectively, with 13 bases between them. DNA for the CDR3: TGTGCCAGCAGTCTCCGGGACAACTATCAGCCCCAGCATTTT. The encoded protein is CASSLRDNYQPQHF. The complete variable domain, with remaining parts taken from reference TRBV28 and TRBJ1-5, reads DVKVTQSSRYLVKRTGEKVFLECVQDMDHENMFWYRQDPGLGLRLIYFSYDVKMKEKGDIPEGYSVSREKKERFSLILESASTNQTSMYLCASSLRDNYQPQHFGDGTRLSIL.

The chain recombines TRBV4-2 with TRBJ2-1; 9 bases agree with TRBD2. Per the germline V gene, CDR1 is LGHNA and CDR2 is YNFKEQ. Trimming cost V 3 bases and J 2 bases; bases outside gene matches: 11. There are 18 residues in the CDR3. CDR3 region: CASSQVYQAGGTYNEQFF. DNA of the CDR3: TGTGCCAGCAGCCAGGTCTATCAAGCGGGAGGTACCTACAATGAGCAGTTCTTC.

This clone was detected only once. The J gene is TRBJ1-4, the V gene TRBV28, with D possibly TRBD1 on 6 matching bases. V lost 5 bases, J lost 3 bases, and 13 bases lay in between. Germline CDR1 reads MDHEN; CDR2 reads SYDVKM. The CDR3 consists of 15 residues. The CDR3 region has the DNA TGTGCCAGCAGTGGTCCAGGGGAAGCTAATGAAAAACTGTTTTTT. It encodes CASSGPGEANEKLFF. The full variable domain, rest sourced from reference TRBV28 and TRBJ1-4, is DVKVTQSSRYLVKRTGEKVFLECVQDMDHENMFWYRQDPGLGLRLIYFSYDVKMKEKGDIPEGYSVSREKKERFSLILESASTNQTSMYLCASSGPGEANEKLFFGSGTQLSVL.

The V call is TRBV30, the J call TRBJ2-2, with 9 bases identical to TRBD2. Per germline, CDR1 GTSNPN and CDR2 SVGIG (reference sequence). The CDR3 runs 16 residues. V gave up 1 base and J gave up 5 bases; unmatched junction bases: 8. The CDR3 reads CAWSGREGLRTGELFF. CDR3 coding DNA: TGTGCCTGGAGTGGGCGGGAGGGCCTTCGAACCGGGGAGCTGTTTTTT.

This clone was seen a handful of times. V and J are TRBV6-1 and TRBJ1-2; TRBD1 matches at 7 bases. Germline V gene lookup returns CDR1 MNHNS and CDR2 SASEGT. V dropped 3 bases and J dropped 8; count of bases not matched to a gene: 6. The CDR3 runs to 13 residues. CDR3 in amino acids: CASSETHRGGYTF. CDR3 DNA: TGTGCCAGCAGTGAGACCCACAGGGGAGGCTACACCTTC.

CDR3 sequence: CSVGGVINTEAFF. In DNA form, the CDR3 reads TGCAGCGTTGGCGGGGTGATCAACACTGAAGCTTTCTTT. The chain links TRBV29-1 to TRBJ1-1, with D unresolved. Germline V gene data show CDR1 as SQVTM and CDR2 as ANQGSEA. The ends were cut back, 4 bases at V and 2 bases at J, with 11 bases in the middle. The CDR3 loop spans 13 amino acids.

The chain employs TRBV5-6 and TRBJ2-7, with a possible D match to TRBD1 (5 bases). CDR3 size: 14 residues. Germline V gene lookup returns CDR1 SGHDT and CDR2 YYEEEE. Trimming took 3 bases from V and 2 from J, leaving 12 bases between them. Written as DNA, the CDR3 is TGTGCCAGCAGCTCCAAAGGGGTGCCCTACGAGCAGTACTTC. This sequence encodes CASSSKGVPYEQYF.

The chain has TRBV6-6 and TRBJ1-5; 8 nucleotides align to TRBD1. J gave up 6 bases and V 4 bases, and 11 bases lay outside the gene matches. The CDR3 extends over 16 amino acids. CDR1 is MNHNY, CDR2 SVGAGI, per germline (reference sequence). As DNA, the CDR3 is TGTGCCAGCAGTTCCGGACAGGGAGGGTCTCGTCAGCCCCAGCATTTT. This gives the protein CASSSGQGGSRQPQHF.

The chain joins TRBV7-9 to TRBJ2-7; 8 positions match TRBD1. Per the germline V gene, CDR1 is SEHNR and CDR2 is FQNEAQ (reference sequence). The junction had 10 bases not matched to a gene; V was cut back by 5 bases and J by 4 bases. The CDR3 runs 15 residues. The CDR3 DNA reads as TGTGCCAGCAGCCCCTCCCGGGACAGGTCATACGAGCAGTACTTC. As protein: CASSPSRDRSYEQYF.

The chain couples TRBV10-3 to TRBJ2-5; TRBD1 aligns across 8 bases. This CDR3 region has 14 residues. The J segment lost 2 bases and the V segment lost 6 bases, leaving 5 bases of the junction unmatched. Germline V CDR1 and CDR2: ENHRY, SYGVKD. The CDR3 DNA reads TGTGCCATCAGAGAAACAGGGGGGCAAGAGACCCAGTACTTC. Translation gives CAIRETGGQETQYF.

The J gene is TRBJ1-2, the V gene TRBV14; 9 nucleotides align to TRBD1. CDR1 is SGHDN, CDR2 FVKESK, per germline. V lost 4 bases and J lost 8; bases outside the gene matches: 5. The CDR3 is 13 amino acids. The DNA for the CDR3 is TGTGCCAGCAGCCTACAGGGGGCGCGAGGCTACACCTTC. Protein product: CASSLQGARGYTF.

This clone was seen only once. The chain couples TRBV19 to TRBJ2-1, with D maybe TRBD1 (5 bases). The CDR3 loop spans 14 amino acids. Trimming stripped 5 bases from V and 3 bases from J, with 11 bases between. Germline lookup yields CDR1 LNHDA and CDR2 SQIVND (reference sequence). In nucleotides, the CDR3 is TGTGCCAGTAGTGGCGGCAGGGACTACAATGAGCAGTTCTTC. Translated, it gives CASSGGRDYNEQFF.

The rearrangement links TRBV6-1 to TRBJ1-4; maybe TRBD1 (6 bases). V shed 7 bases and J shed 4 bases, with 10 bases lying between them. The CDR3 is 13 amino acids. CDR1 and CDR2 (germline): MNHNS, SASEGT. The CDR3, as DNA: TGTGCCAGCAAGGGGGGGGGTAATGAAAAACTGTTTTTT. Translation gives CASKGGGNEKLFF.

This chain uses TRBV5-7 with TRBJ2-2; unclear D gene. TRBV5-7 is assigned to the ORF class and has an uncertain function. This CDR3 contains 17 residues. The V gene lost 1 base and the J gene lost 3 bases, with 16 bases spanning the gap. The CDR3 sequence: CASSLTTVRRDTGELFF. CDR3 sequence (DNA): TGTGCCAGCAGCTTGACCACAGTACGGCGCGACACCGGGGAGCTGTTTTTT.

The chain is built from TRBV6-5 and TRBJ2-3; no reliable D call. The CDR3 runs to 12 residues. V was cut by 6 bases and J by 4 bases, with 8 bases left in between. Looked up from germline, CDR1 is MNHEY and CDR2 is SVGAGI. The CDR3 here is CASSPNSDTQYF. CDR3 coding DNA: TGTGCCAGCAGCCCCAATTCAGATACGCAGTATTTT.

This clone was detected only a few times. The V call is TRBV30, the J call TRBJ1-5; D is unclear. CDR3 size: 14 residues. Germline CDR1 GTSNPN, CDR2 SVGIG (reference sequence). V was pared by 2 bases and J by 0 bases, with 8 bases between. As DNA, the CDR3 is TGTGCCTGGAGTAGGCAGCATAGCAATCAGCCCCAGCATTTT. It is translated as CAWSRQHSNQPQHF.

This clone has only one observation. The rearrangement links TRBV19 to TRBJ2-1; TRBD1 agrees at 8 bases. The CDR3 contains 14 residues. The germline V gene encodes CDR1 LNHDA and CDR2 SQIVND (reference sequence). V was clipped by 2 bases and J by 7 bases; unmatched bases: 4. CDR3 DNA sequence: TGTGCCAGTAGTATAAGGGGACAGGATAATGAGCAGTTCTTC. Protein product: CASSIRGQDNEQFF.

This clone was observed once. The rearrangement links TRBV4-1 to TRBJ2-7; D not certain. The CDR3 covers 13 residues. Deletions cut 0 bases from V and 3 bases from J, with 6 bases between. Germline assignment: CDR1 MGHRA and CDR2 YSYEKL. The CDR3 bases are TGCGCCAGCAGCCAAGATCGAGTCTACGAGCAGTACTTC. It specifies CASSQDRVYEQYF.

The chain has TRBV30 and TRBJ1-1; D perhaps matches TRBD1 (6 bases). This CDR3 spans 17 amino acids. V was trimmed by 2 bases and J by 0 bases, leaving 19 bases between them. CDR1 and CDR2 from the germline V gene are GTSNPN and SVGIG (reference sequence). In nucleotides, the CDR3 is TGTGCCTGGAGTCGAAACAGGGTAAGGGGGATGAACACTGAAGCTTTCTTT. This translates into CAWSRNRVRGMNTEAFF.

The V call is TRBV6-5, the J call TRBJ2-1; tentatively, D is TRBD2 (6 bases). Trimming shortened V by 0 bases and J by 9 bases, and 12 bases separated the two germline ends. The germline gives CDR1 MNHEY, CDR2 SVGAGI. This CDR3 is 14 amino acids long. CDR3 sequence: CASSYSSGRGEQFF. The CDR3 DNA reads as TGTGCCAGCAGTTACTCTAGCGGCCGGGGTGAGCAGTTCTTC.

This sequence joins TRBV27 and TRBJ2-1; D uncertain. The CDR3 sequence is 15 residues long. Germline values: CDR1 MNHEY, CDR2 SMNVEV (reference sequence). V lost 2 bases and J lost 0, with 8 bases in between. CDR3 nucleotide sequence: TGTGCCAGCAGTTTAAGAGAGAGCTCCTACAATGAGCAGTTCTTC. Amino acid sequence: CASSLRESSYNEQFF.